Listed here is a single TCR beta chain. This clone's antigen is unknown. Germline and junction disagree at one end, which may indicate a read error. Sequencing relied on an Illumina HiSeq 1500. TCRdb's own reprocessing of the public reads used fastp at Q25 and MiXCR and kept productive beta chains. Identical CDR3 proteins give one entry, which carries the most common genes and DNA. Across this sample there are approximately 170,000 distinct CDR3 sequences, with approximately 15% seen only once. The ten largest clones take up about a quarter of the sample. Including the terminal cysteine and phenylalanine, the CDR3 comprises 13 residues. CDR3 DNA is the only sequence kept; it has 39 bases, read in frame from the first base. In the germline V gene (reference sequence), CDR1 corresponds to MNHEY and CDR2 to SMNVEV. This specimen comes from a study of T cell repertoires in cytomegalovirus infection (dated by TCRdb to the late 2010s). For the study in its entirety: Donor HLA type was relevant to the analysis, as public TCR beta signatures indicated carriage of CMV infection together with the matching HLA type.

On the study overall, not on this receptor specifically: The ex vivo response was dominated by HLA-C-restricted CMV-specific TCR beta clonotypes, which also provided the single most frequent clonotype in two of eight donors. In both this cohort and an independent roughly 400-donor cohort, the cumulative frequency of public TCR beta family members distinguished carriers of CMV infection plus the relevant HLA type.

The sequence joins TRBV27 to TRBJ2-1; the D gene assignment is ambiguous. Material: PBMCs. The TCR originated in a human donor in good health (CMV status not recorded). Some clones in this sample may be carry-over from other donors' samples. The CDR3 corresponds to CANSFVATAAKFF. The nucleotide sequence is TGTGCCAACAGTTTTGTGGCCACGGCGGCAAAGTTCTTC.